The rows below give T cell receptor beta chains drawn from one sample of a study of blood T cell repertoires in COVID-19. TCRdb keeps only in-frame clones here, not all; method: immunoSEQ multiplex PCR. Here the sample spans 200,000 to 300,000 clones, more than 90% being singletons. Material for sequencing was peripheral blood. The origin of the receptors is a person aged 18 to 30 with COVID-19, enrolled during active disease. CDR3s include the opening cysteine and the closing phenylalanine or tryptophan. D genes are given only for firm matches. A clone size is listed for some rows: how often the clone was seen (once, few, many), or a class if it is expanded.

J: TRBJ2-2
size: NA
V: TRBV20-1
D: NA
DNA: TGCAGTGCTAGTTACAGGAACACGGCCGGGGAGCTGTTTTTT
CDR3: CSASYRNTAGELFF

J: TRBJ1-2
size: NA
V: TRBV2
D: NA
DNA: TGTGCCAGCGGACGGACAAACTATGGCTACACCTTC
CDR3: CASGRTNYGYTF

J: TRBJ2-5
size: NA
V: TRBV6-2/TRBV6-3
D: NA
DNA: TGTGCCAGCAGTTATCGTACACGTTACCAAGAGACCCAGTACTTC
CDR3: CASSYRTRYQETQYF

J: TRBJ2-7
size: once
V: TRBV2
D: NA
DNA: TGTGCCAGCAGTGAAGATTTGGTTGTCAGGCCGAACGAGCAGTACTTC
CDR3: CASSEDLVVRPNEQYF

J: TRBJ1-1
size: NA
V: TRBV27
D: NA
DNA: TGTGCCAGCAGTTTACATCCAGAAATGAACACTGAAGCTTTCTTT
CDR3: CASSLHPEMNTEAFF

J: TRBJ2-7
size: NA
V: TRBV27
D: NA
DNA: TGTGCCAGCAGTTCATCCTACGAGCAGTACTTC
CDR3: CASSSSYEQYF

J: TRBJ1-3
size: NA
V: TRBV15
D: NA
DNA: TGTGCCACCAGCAGAGATTACGGGGGCTCTGGAAACACCATATATTTT
CDR3: CATSRDYGGSGNTIYF

J: TRBJ1-2
size: NA
V: TRBV5-6
D: NA
DNA: TGTGCCAGCAGCTTGTGGGTGGGCGAAGCCTATGGCTACACCTTC
CDR3: CASSLWVGEAYGYTF

J: TRBJ1-4
size: NA
V: TRBV25-1
D: NA
DNA: TGTGCCAGCAGTGAAGGCGGACTTGAAAAACTGTTTTTT
CDR3: CASSEGGLEKLFF

J: TRBJ1-1
size: NA
V: TRBV29-1
D: NA
DNA: TGCAGCGTCGAGGGGGGGCCACCGGAAGCTTTCTTT
CDR3: CSVEGGPPEAFF

J: TRBJ2-1
size: once
V: TRBV5-6
D: NA
DNA: TGTGCCAGCAGCTTGTTAACTCTGCCCTACAATGAGCAGTTCTTC
CDR3: CASSLLTLPYNEQFF

J: TRBJ2-1
size: NA
V: TRBV18
D: TRBD2
DNA: TGTGCCAGCTTACCACCGCTAGCGGGATACAATGAGCAGTTCTTC
CDR3: CASLPPLAGYNEQFF

J: TRBJ2-2
size: NA
V: TRBV4-3
D: TRBD2
DNA: TGCGCCAGCAGCCAAGATGGGGCGGGAGCCGGGGAGCTGTTTTTT
CDR3: CASSQDGAGAGELFF

J: TRBJ1-5
size: NA
V: TRBV19
D: TRBD1
DNA: TGTGCCAGTAGGCGGACAGGGGGAAGTCAGCCCCAGCATTTT
CDR3: CASRRTGGSQPQHF

J: TRBJ1-1
size: few
V: TRBV5-6
D: NA
DNA: TGTGCCAGCAGCTTGCAGGGGCAGAGAGCTTTCTTT
CDR3: CASSLQGQRAFF

J: TRBJ2-3
size: NA
V: TRBV6-9
D: TRBD1
DNA: TGTGCCAGCAGTTATTTGGGAGGGGACAGGGTCCCGGGGATAGATACGCAGTATTTT
CDR3: CASSYLGGDRVPGIDTQYF

J: TRBJ1-1
size: NA
V: TRBV6-4
D: NA
DNA: TGTGCCAGCAGCGAGGAAGAGAACACTGAAGCTTTCTTT
CDR3: CASSEEENTEAFF

J: TRBJ1-1
size: NA
V: TRBV5-4
D: NA
DNA: TGTGCCACCGAGGGCATGAACACTGAAGCTTTCTTT
CDR3: CATEGMNTEAFF

J: TRBJ2-1
size: NA
V: TRBV7-9
D: NA
DNA: TGTGCCAGCAGCAAAGCCGGGGGTGAGCAGTTCTTC
CDR3: CASSKAGGEQFF